This T cell receptor (beta chain) stems from a study of T-cell memory formation after mild COVID-19. A single record per CDR3 protein comes from TCRdb applying MiXCR to the 5' RACE reads. The sample contains 70,000 to 100,000 distinct CDR3 sequences, 13% of which appear only once. The germline V gene encodes CDR1 MRHNA and CDR2 SNTAGT. CDR3 length equals 15 residues. The V gene lost 7 bases and the J gene lost 2 bases, with 12 bases spanning the gap. The study, taken as a whole, reports: CD4+ contracting clones were mainly CM and EM; CD8+ ones, EMRA. Certain responding clones were present in pre-infection memory, suggesting participation of cross-reactive memory. The authors did not confirm SARS-CoV-2 specificity of second-wave clones peaking day 37. Clones contracting over day 15 to 85 were CD4/CD8 balanced, with later expanders leaning CD4+.

In regard to this clonotype: Its target is unknown.

This chain connects TRBV6-4 to TRBJ2-6; D is unclear. The material sequenced was PBMCs or a T cell subset sorted from them (not recorded which). The origin of this receptor is an adult woman who had mild COVID-19 (a few samples of this study predate the infection). Cell type and time point are not known. CDR3 region: CASTDPGAGANVLTF. The CDR3 nucleotides are TGTGCCAGCACCGACCCGGGTGCTGGGGCCAACGTCCTGACTTTC.